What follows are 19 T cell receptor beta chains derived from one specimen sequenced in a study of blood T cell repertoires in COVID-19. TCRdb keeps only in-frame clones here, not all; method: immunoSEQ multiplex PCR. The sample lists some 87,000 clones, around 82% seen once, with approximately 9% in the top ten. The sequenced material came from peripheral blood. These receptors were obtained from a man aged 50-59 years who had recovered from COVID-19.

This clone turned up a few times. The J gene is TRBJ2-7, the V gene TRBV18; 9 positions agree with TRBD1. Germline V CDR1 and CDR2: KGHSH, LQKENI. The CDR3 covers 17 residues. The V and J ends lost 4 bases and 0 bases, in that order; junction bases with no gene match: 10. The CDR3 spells CASSQGQGPRISYEQYF. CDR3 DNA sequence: TGTGCCAGCTCACAAGGACAGGGGCCGAGAATCTCCTACGAGCAGTACTTC.

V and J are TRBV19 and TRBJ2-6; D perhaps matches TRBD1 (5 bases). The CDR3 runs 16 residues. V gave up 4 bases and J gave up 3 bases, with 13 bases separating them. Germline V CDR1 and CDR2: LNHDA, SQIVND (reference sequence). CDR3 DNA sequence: TGTGCCAGTAGTACACCCCGGACACTTGGGGCCAACGTCCTGACTTTC. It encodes CASSTPRTLGANVLTF.

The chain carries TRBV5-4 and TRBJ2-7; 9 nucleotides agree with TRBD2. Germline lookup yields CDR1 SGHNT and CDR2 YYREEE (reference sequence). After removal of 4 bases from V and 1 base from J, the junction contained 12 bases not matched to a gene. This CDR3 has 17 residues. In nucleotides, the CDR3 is TGTGCCAGCAGCCCCGGGGTAGCGGGGGCCGAATCCTACGAGCAGTACTTC. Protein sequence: CASSPGVAGAESYEQYF. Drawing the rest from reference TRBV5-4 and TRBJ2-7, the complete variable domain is ETGVTQSPTHLIKTRGQQVTLRCSSQSGHNTVSWYQQALGQGPQFIFQYYREEENGRGNFPPRFSGLQFPNYSSELNVNALELDDSALYLCASSPGVAGAESYEQYFGPGTRLTVT.

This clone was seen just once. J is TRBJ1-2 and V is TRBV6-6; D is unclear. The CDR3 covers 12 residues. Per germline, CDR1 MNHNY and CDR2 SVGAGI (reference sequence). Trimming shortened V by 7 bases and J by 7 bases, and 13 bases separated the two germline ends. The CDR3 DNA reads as TGTGCCAGCACCGACTACGAGAGTGGCTACACCTTC. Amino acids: CASTDYESGYTF.

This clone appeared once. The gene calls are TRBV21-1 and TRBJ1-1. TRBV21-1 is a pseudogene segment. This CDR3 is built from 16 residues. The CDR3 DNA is TGTGCCAGCAGCAAAGTGGTGAGGCACTCTAACACTGAAGCTTTCTTT. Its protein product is CASSKVVRHSNTEAFF.

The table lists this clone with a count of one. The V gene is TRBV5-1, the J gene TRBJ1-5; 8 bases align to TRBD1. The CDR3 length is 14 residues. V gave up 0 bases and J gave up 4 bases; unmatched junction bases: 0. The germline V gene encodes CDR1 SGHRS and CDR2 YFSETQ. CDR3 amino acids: CASSLGTGNQPQHF. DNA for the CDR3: TGCGCCAGCAGCTTGGGGACAGGGAATCAGCCCCAGCATTTT.

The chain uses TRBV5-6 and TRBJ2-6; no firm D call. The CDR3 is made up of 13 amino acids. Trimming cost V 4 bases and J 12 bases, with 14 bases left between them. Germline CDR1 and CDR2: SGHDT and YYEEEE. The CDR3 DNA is TGTGCCAGCAGCCGTCCGGGTGTCGGCGTCCTGACTTTC. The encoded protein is CASSRPGVGVLTF.

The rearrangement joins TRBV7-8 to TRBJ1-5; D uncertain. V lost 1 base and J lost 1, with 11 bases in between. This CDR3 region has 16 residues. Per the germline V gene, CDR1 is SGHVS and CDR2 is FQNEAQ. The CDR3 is CASSLVRARSNQPQHF. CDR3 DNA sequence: TGTGCCAGCAGCTTAGTGCGGGCACGGAGCAATCAGCCCCAGCATTTT.

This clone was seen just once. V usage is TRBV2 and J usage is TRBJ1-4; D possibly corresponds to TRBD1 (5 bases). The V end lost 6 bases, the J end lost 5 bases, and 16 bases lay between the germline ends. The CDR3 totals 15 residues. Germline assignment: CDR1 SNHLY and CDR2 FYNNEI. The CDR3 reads CASRAREGRNEKLFF. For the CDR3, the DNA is TGTGCCAGCAGAGCCAGGGAGGGCAGGAATGAAAAACTGTTTTTT.

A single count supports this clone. The CDR3 region has the DNA TGTGCCTGGAGTCGGGGACAGGGGGTCTACGAGCAGTACTTC. Translated: CAWSRGQGVYEQYF. The chain uses TRBV30 and TRBJ2-7; TRBD1 aligns across 11 bases. CDR1 and CDR2 (germline): GTSNPN, SVGIG (reference sequence). Germline trimming cut 2 bases from V and 3 bases from J; bases unmatched to any gene: 3. This CDR3 is 14 amino acids long.

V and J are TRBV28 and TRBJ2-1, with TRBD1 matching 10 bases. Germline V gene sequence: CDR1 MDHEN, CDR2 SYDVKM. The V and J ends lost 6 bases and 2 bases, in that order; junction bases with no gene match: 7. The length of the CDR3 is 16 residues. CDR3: CASSVPGTGAYNEQFF. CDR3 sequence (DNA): TGTGCCAGCAGCGTTCCGGGGACAGGGGCCTACAATGAGCAGTTCTTC.

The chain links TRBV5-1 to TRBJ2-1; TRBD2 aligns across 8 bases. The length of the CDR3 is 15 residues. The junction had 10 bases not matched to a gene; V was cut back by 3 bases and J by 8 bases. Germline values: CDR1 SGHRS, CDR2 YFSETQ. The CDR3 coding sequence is TGCGCCAGCAGCTCGACTAGCGCCGTCGTCGATGAGCAGTTCTTC. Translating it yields CASSSTSAVVDEQFF.

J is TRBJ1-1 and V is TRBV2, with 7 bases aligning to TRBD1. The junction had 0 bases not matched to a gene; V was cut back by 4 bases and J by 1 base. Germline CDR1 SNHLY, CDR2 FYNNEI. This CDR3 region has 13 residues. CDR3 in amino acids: CASSGDRNTEAFF. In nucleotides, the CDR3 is TGTGCCAGCAGTGGGGACAGGAACACTGAAGCTTTCTTT.

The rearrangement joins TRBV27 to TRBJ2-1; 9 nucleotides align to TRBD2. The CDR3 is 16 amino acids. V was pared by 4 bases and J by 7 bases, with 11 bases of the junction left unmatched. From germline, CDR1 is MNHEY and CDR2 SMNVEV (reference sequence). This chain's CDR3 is CASSSKAGGLVNEQFF. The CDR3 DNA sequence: TGTGCCAGCAGTTCCAAGGCGGGAGGGCTAGTTAATGAGCAGTTCTTC.

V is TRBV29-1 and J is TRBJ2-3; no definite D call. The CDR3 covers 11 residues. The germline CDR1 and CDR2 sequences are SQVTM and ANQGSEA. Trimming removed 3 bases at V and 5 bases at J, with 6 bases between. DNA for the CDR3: TGCAGCGTTGAGTACGGAGATACGCAGTATTTT. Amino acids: CSVEYGDTQYF.

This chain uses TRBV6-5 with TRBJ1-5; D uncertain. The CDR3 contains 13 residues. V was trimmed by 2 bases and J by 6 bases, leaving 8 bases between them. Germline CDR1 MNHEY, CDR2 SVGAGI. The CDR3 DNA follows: TGTGCCAGCAGTTACAGCGGGAGTCAGCCCCAGCATTTT. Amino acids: CASSYSGSQPQHF.

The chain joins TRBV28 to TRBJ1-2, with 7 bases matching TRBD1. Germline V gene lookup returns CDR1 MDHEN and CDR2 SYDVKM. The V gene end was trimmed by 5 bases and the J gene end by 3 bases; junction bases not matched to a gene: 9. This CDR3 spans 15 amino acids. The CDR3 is CASSLGTAPYYGYTF. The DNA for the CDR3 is TGTGCCAGCAGTCTAGGGACAGCCCCCTACTATGGCTACACCTTC.

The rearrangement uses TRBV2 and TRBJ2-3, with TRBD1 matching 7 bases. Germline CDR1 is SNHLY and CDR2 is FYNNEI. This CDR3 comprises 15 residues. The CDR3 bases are TGTGCAACAGCAGGGGGAGACAGGTCCACAGATACGCAGTATTTT. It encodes CATAGGDRSTDTQYF. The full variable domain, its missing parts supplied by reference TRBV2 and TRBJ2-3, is EPEVTQTPSHQVTQMGQEVILRCVPISNHLYFYWYRQILGQKVEFLVSFYNNEISEKSEIFDDQFSVERPDGSNFTLKIRSTKLEDSAMYFCATAGGDRSTDTQYFGPGTRLTVL.

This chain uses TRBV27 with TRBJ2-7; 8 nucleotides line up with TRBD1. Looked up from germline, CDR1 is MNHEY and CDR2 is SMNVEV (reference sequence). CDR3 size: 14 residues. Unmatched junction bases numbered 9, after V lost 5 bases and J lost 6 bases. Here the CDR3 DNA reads TGTGCCAGCAGTCCTAGCCCGACAGGGGCCGAGCAGTACTTC. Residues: CASSPSPTGAEQYF.